Given below is one T cell receptor (beta chain) in context. Antigen: not known. The assay was immunoSEQ multiplex PCR, and TCRdb's table has in-frame clones only and misses some. In the table there are under 6,000 clones, roughly 92% of which are singletons. Germline V gives CDR1 SGHNT, CDR2 YENEEA. The CDR3 totals 14 residues. The ends were cut back, 5 bases at V and 2 bases at J, with 12 bases in the middle. This entry comes from a study of pediatric ulcerative colitis. Broader study findings: All ulcerative colitis patients, but no controls, carried two rectal clonotypes. Rectal repertoires separated controls, mild-moderate and acute severe colitis. Substantially fewer templates came from a couple of patients' blood samples.

The sample was blood. This receptor was obtained from a boy aged 5-17 years who was a control in a study of pediatric ulcerative colitis. The chain is built from TRBV11-3 and TRBJ1-2; D is unclear. CDR3 bases: TGTGCCAGCAGCCCGCGGCTGGGGAACTATGGCTACACCTTC. Translating it yields CASSPRLGNYGYTF.